One TCR beta chain is described in this entry. The data are from a study of blood T cell repertoires in COVID-19. Between the trimmed V and J ends, which lost 2 bases and 1 base, there was a span of 15 bases. The CDR3 totals 17 residues. The germline CDR1 and CDR2 sequences are MNHNS and SASEGT. Assay: immunoSEQ multiplex PCR; the TCRdb copy retains only in-frame clones and omits some. The sample has approximately 190,000 clones, more than 85% seen once. The chain couples TRBV6-1 to TRBJ1-5; D unclear. The sequenced material came from PBMCs or T cells enriched from blood (not recorded which). The receptor's source is a woman in her thirties or forties in a cohort exposed to, infected with or recovered from COVID-19 (not recorded which). The CDR3 here is CASSESPFMRSNQPQHF. The CDR3 DNA reads as TGTGCCAGCAGTGAAAGCCCCTTTATGCGGAGCAATCAGCCCCAGCATTTT.